What follows are 20 T cell receptor beta chains derived from one specimen sequenced in a study of T cell responses to AZD1222 COVID-19 vaccine. The table came from immunoSEQ multiplex PCR; TCRdb's copy has only in-frame clones and leaves some out. The sample lists under 200,000 clones, roughly 92% occurring once. The sequences come from peripheral blood, collected 28 days after the second dose of the MenACWY control vaccine. These receptors were collected from an adult who received the MenACWY meningococcal vaccine as a control.

This sequence joins TRBV9 and TRBJ2-1; D is unclear. Germline CDR1 SGDLS, CDR2 YYNGEE. The germline V and J ends were trimmed by 3 bases and 5 bases, with 9 bases remaining between them. CDR3 length: 13 residues. CDR3 region: CASSATNNNEQFF. The CDR3 nucleotides are TGTGCCAGCAGCGCAACAAATAACAATGAGCAGTTCTTC.

The chain has TRBV15 and TRBJ2-3; 7 nucleotides match TRBD1. Germline V gene sequence: CDR1 LNHNV, CDR2 YYDKDF (reference sequence). The CDR3 runs 14 residues. V gave up 8 bases and J gave up 2 bases; unmatched junction bases: 7. The DNA for the CDR3 is TGTGCCACCTCGACCGGGACAGTCACAGATACGCAGTATTTT. It yields the protein CATSTGTVTDTQYF.

The genes are TRBV27 and TRBJ2-7; the D is unclear. The CDR3 contains 14 residues. Per the germline V gene, CDR1 is MNHEY and CDR2 is SMNVEV (reference sequence). Trimming took off 4 bases at V and 6 bases at J, with 16 bases between the two ends. CDR3: CASSSYPGRVEQYF. The CDR3, as DNA: TGTGCCAGCAGTTCCTATCCTGGTCGGGTCGAGCAGTACTTC.

The J gene is TRBJ2-2, the V gene TRBV28; 16 bases map to TRBD2. The CDR3 runs to 18 residues. J lost 6 bases, V lost 6 bases, and 10 bases had no gene match. Per the germline V gene, CDR1 is MDHEN and CDR2 is SYDVKM. In nucleotides, the CDR3 is TGTGCCAGCAGATCTCCGGGACTAGCGGGAGGGCCATCCGGGGAGCTGTTTTTT. This translates into CASRSPGLAGGPSGELFF. The full variable domain, with the rest looked up from reference TRBV28 and TRBJ2-2, is DVKVTQSSRYLVKRTGEKVFLECVQDMDHENMFWYRQDPGLGLRLIYFSYDVKMKEKGDIPEGYSVSREKKERFSLILESASTNQTSMYLCASRSPGLAGGPSGELFFGEGSRLTVL.

The chain links TRBV4-3 to TRBJ2-7, with TRBD2 matching 7 bases. The CDR3 consists of 20 residues. The junction had 18 bases not matched to a gene; V was cut back by 1 base and J by 0 bases. The germline V gene encodes CDR1 LGHNA and CDR2 YSLEER. CDR3 protein: CASSQGISGLADPSSYEQYF. The CDR3 nucleotides read TGCGCCAGCAGCCAAGGGATTTCAGGGCTAGCGGACCCGAGCTCCTACGAGCAGTACTTC.

The table lists this clone with a count of one. The sample contains more than one DNA sequence encoding this CDR3. This chain links TRBV5-4 with TRBJ2-3; no clear D. Between the trimmed V and J ends, which lost 0 bases and 1 base, there was a span of 3 bases. Looked up from germline, CDR1 is SGHNT and CDR2 is YYREEE (reference sequence). CDR3 size: 13 residues. The CDR3 DNA is TGTGCCAGCAGCTTGGCGGGCACAGATACGCAGTATTTT. This codes for CASSLAGTDTQYF.

The CDR3 coding sequence is TGCGCCAGCAGCTTGGGGGATTTACAGGGAATGGATGGCTACACCTTC. It codes for CASSLGDLQGMDGYTF. The genes are TRBV5-1 and TRBJ1-2; weak D call: TRBD1 (6 bases). The CDR3 loop spans 16 amino acids. CDR1 and CDR2 (germline): SGHRS, YFSETQ. V was cut by 0 bases and J by 6 bases, with 18 bases left in between.

The J gene is TRBJ2-5, the V gene TRBV7-9; tentatively, D is TRBD1 (7 bases). Germline V lookup: CDR1 SEHNR, CDR2 FQNEAQ (reference sequence). Trimming took off 3 bases at V and 3 bases at J, with 17 bases between the two ends. CDR3 length: 16 residues. The CDR3 sequence is CASSLGPGGTKETQYF. CDR3 nucleotide sequence: TGTGCCAGCAGCTTGGGACCAGGGGGGACCAAAGAGACCCAGTACTTC. Combining the CDR3 with reference TRBV7-9 and TRBJ2-5 gives the whole variable domain DTGVSQNPRHKITKRGQNVTFRCDPISEHNRLYWYRQTLGQGPEFLTYFQNEAQLEKSRLLSDRFSAERPKGSFSTLEIQRTEQGDSAMYLCASSLGPGGTKETQYFGPGTRLLVL.

The chain uses TRBV5-5 and TRBJ1-5; D call uncertain. Trimming stripped 7 bases from V and 3 bases from J, with 11 bases between. The V gene's germline CDR1 is SGHKS and CDR2 YYEKEE (reference sequence). The length of the CDR3 is 13 residues. CDR3 in amino acids: CASGRYINQPQHF. CDR3 nucleotides: TGTGCCAGCGGCCGTTATATCAATCAGCCCCAGCATTTT.

This rearrangement joins TRBV6-5 to TRBJ2-1, with 8 bases matching TRBD1. The CDR3 loop spans 14 amino acids. Germline trimming cut 4 bases from V and 8 bases from J; bases unmatched to any gene: 7. In germline, CDR1 is MNHEY, CDR2 SVGAGI. CDR3 in amino acids: CASSSGDRGHEQFF. CDR3 coding DNA: TGTGCCAGCAGTTCCGGAGACAGGGGACATGAGCAGTTCTTC.

This chain joins TRBV7-6 and TRBJ1-1; D gene ambiguous. CDR1 is SGHVS and CDR2 is FNYEAQ in the germline V gene. V was cut by 5 bases and J by 5 bases, with 12 bases left in between. The CDR3 length is 13 residues. The DNA for the CDR3 is TGTGCCAGCAGCCCTAGAGGAGGGACTGAAGCTTTCTTT. It specifies CASSPRGGTEAFF.

V is TRBV3-1 (or the pseudogene TRBV3-2) and J is TRBJ2-2; 12 bases line up with TRBD2. The CDR3 is 16 amino acids. J was trimmed by 5 bases and V by 4 bases; bases with no gene match: 5. From germline, CDR1 is LGHDT and CDR2 YNNKEL (reference sequence). The CDR3 spells CASSRRLAGETGELFF. Here the CDR3 DNA reads TGTGCCAGCAGCCGCAGACTAGCGGGAGAAACCGGGGAGCTGTTTTTT.

On this clone itself: Germline and junction disagree at one end, which may indicate a read error. J is TRBJ2-7 and V is TRBV14, with D maybe TRBD1 (6 bases). CDR3 length: 12 residues. The germline V gene encodes CDR1 SGHDN and CDR2 FVKESK. CDR3 amino acids: CASSPLMGAPDF. As DNA, the CDR3 is TGTGCCAGCAGTCCCCTCATGGGGGCACCGGACTTC.

This sequence joins TRBV12-5 and TRBJ2-2; TRBD2 agrees at 10 bases. The CDR3 extends over 20 amino acids. Looked up from germline, CDR1 is LGHNT and CDR2 is FRNRAP. The V gene end was trimmed by 0 bases and the J gene end by 4 bases; junction bases not matched to a gene: 14. As DNA, the CDR3 is TGTGCTAGTGGTTTGGTACTCTTTCCCCCTCTAGCGGGAGCCACCGGGGAGCTGTTTTTT. It translates to CASGLVLFPPLAGATGELFF.

V and J are TRBV24-1 and TRBJ2-2, with 12 bases that match TRBD1. The CDR3 spans 19 residues. V was clipped by 4 bases and J by 3 bases; unmatched bases: 11. CDR1 is KGHDR and CDR2 is SFDVKD in the germline V gene. The CDR3 region has the DNA TGTGCCACCAGTGACCCCACCGGGACAGGGGGCTGGGACACCGGGGAGCTGTTTTTT. This encodes CATSDPTGTGGWDTGELFF.

The V call is TRBV18, the J call TRBJ1-3; D remains unclear. CDR3 length: 15 amino acids. Germline values: CDR1 KGHSH, CDR2 LQKENI. With 2 bases removed from V and 0 bases from J, the gap between germline ends came to 8 bases. Written as DNA, the CDR3 is TGTGCCAGCTCACCAGTAGAAGTCTCTGGAAACACCATATATTTT. This codes for CASSPVEVSGNTIYF.

The chain links TRBV7-2 to TRBJ2-7; possibly TRBD2 for D (5 bases). The CDR3 runs 13 residues. Germline loops: CDR1 SGHTA, CDR2 FQGNSA. V lost 2 bases and J 0 bases, leaving 5 bases between the germline ends. This chain's CDR3 is CASSLSGSYEQYF. The CDR3 DNA sequence: TGTGCCAGCAGCTTAAGCGGCTCCTACGAGCAGTACTTC.

J is TRBJ2-3 and V is TRBV5-1, with 11 bases that match TRBD2. The V segment lost 4 bases and the J segment 0 bases; nucleotides outside the gene matches: 4. Looked up from germline, CDR1 is SGHRS and CDR2 is YFSETQ. This CDR3 contains 16 residues. The CDR3 loop reads CASSAGTSGSTDTQYF. The CDR3 DNA reads as TGCGCCAGCAGCGCGGGGACTAGCGGTAGCACAGATACGCAGTATTTT.

V and J are TRBV7-2 and TRBJ1-1; 7 bases line up with TRBD1. The CDR3 length is 15 residues. Germline CDR1 is SGHTA and CDR2 is FQGNSA. The V gene end was trimmed by 5 bases and the J gene end by 8 bases; junction bases not matched to a gene: 14. The CDR3 DNA reads as TGTGCCAGCAGCCCCCGAAGACAGGGATTGTCGGAAGCTTTCTTT. Protein: CASSPRRQGLSEAFF.

The J gene is TRBJ1-2, the V gene TRBV2; D call uncertain. Trimming took off 5 bases at V and 1 base at J, with 8 bases between the two ends. CDR1 SNHLY and CDR2 FYNNEI come from the germline V gene. The CDR3 has 13 amino acids. CDR3 DNA: TGTGCCAGCAGTTTGGCTGGTAACTATGGCTACACCTTC. Translated, it gives CASSLAGNYGYTF.